This T cell receptor (beta chain) was sequenced for a study of blood T cell repertoires in COVID-19. Whole-study context: Samples taken during acute and convalescent COVID-19 were collected in the United States, Italy and Spain. The analysed material was cDNA or gDNA that came from T cells, B-cell-depleted T cells, or PBMCs.

Source study methods: Reference gene primer amplification in the assay estimated nucleated cell counts. Libraries were prepared by immunoSEQ multiplex PCR; TCRdb keeps only in-frame clonotypes and omits some of them. V and J calls plus clone size are reproduced from that table; the DNA served to infer D and trimming. The profile shows 220,000 or so clones, around four fifths of them singletons. V was clipped by 3 bases and J by 4 bases; unmatched bases: 1. The CDR3 contains 15 residues. CDR1 is SGHTS, CDR2 YDEGEE, per germline. V gene TRBV5-8 combines with J gene TRBJ2-3, with 14 bases aligning to TRBD2. The sample comprised peripheral blood. This receptor was taken from a man aged 30-40 years with active or convalescent COVID-19. The CDR3 region has the DNA TGTGCCAGCAGCTGGGGACTAGCGGGAGCAGATACGCAGTATTTT. Its protein product is CASSWGLAGADTQYF.